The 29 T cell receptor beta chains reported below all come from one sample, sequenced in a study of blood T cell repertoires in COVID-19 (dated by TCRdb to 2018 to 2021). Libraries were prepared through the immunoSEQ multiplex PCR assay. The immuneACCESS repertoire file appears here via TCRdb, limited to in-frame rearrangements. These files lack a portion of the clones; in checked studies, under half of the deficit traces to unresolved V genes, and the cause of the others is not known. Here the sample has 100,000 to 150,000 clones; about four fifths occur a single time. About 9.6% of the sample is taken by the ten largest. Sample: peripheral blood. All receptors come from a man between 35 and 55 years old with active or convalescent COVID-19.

The CDR3 spells CASSLGGEVEQFF. DNA of the CDR3: TGTGCCAGCAGCTTGGGGGGGGAGGTTGAGCAGTTCTTC. J is TRBJ2-1 and V is TRBV5-4; a weak D match, TRBD2 (6 bases). The CDR3 totals 13 residues. Germline V gives CDR1 SGHNT, CDR2 YYREEE (reference sequence). Trimming removed 0 bases from V and 9 bases from J, with 10 bases in between.

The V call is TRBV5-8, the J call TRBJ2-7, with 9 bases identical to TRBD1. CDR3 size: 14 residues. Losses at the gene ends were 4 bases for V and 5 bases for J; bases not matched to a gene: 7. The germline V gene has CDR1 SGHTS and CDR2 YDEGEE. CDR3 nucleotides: TGTGCCAGCAGCCTCACAGGGGGCATCAACGAGCAGTACTTC. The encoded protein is CASSLTGGINEQYF.

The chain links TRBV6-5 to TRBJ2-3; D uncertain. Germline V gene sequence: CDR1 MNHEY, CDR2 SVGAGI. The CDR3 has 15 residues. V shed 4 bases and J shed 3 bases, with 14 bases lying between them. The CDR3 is CASSSLPRSTDTQYF. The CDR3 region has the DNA TGTGCCAGCAGTTCGTTACCTCGGAGTACAGATACGCAGTATTTT.

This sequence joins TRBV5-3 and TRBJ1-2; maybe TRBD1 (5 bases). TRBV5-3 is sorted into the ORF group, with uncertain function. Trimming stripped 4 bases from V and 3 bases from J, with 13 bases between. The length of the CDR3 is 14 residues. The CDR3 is CARSGRGFHYGYTF. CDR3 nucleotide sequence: TGTGCCAGAAGCGGGAGGGGTTTTCACTATGGCTACACCTTC.

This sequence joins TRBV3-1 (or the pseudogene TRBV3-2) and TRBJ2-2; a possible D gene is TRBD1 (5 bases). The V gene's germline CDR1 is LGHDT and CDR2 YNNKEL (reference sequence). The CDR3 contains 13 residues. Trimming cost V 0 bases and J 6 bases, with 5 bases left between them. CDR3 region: CASSQEQAGELFF. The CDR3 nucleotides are TGTGCCAGCAGCCAAGAACAGGCCGGGGAGCTGTTTTTT.

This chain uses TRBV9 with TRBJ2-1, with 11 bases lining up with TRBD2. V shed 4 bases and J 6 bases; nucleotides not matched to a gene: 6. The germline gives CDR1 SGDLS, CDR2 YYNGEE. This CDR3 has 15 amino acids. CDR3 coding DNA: TGTGCCAGCAGCTTGGGTAGCGGGGGGGCCAATGAGCAGTTCTTC. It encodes CASSLGSGGANEQFF.

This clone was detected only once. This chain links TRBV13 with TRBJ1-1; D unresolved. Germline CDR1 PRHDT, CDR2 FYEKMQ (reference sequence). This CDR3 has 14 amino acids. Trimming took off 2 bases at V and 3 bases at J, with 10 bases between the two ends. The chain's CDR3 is CASSLPSRDTEAFF. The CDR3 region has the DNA TGTGCCAGCAGCTTACCCTCCCGGGACACTGAAGCTTTCTTT.

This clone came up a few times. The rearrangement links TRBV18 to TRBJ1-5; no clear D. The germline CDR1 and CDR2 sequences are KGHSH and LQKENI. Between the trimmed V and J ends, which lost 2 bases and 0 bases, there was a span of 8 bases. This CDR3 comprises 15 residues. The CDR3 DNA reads TGTGCCAGCTCACCAGCGGGTTATAGCAATCAGCCCCAGCATTTT. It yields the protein CASSPAGYSNQPQHF. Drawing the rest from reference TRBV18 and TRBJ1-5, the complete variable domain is NAGVMQNPRHLVRRRGQEARLRCSPMKGHSHVYWYRQLPEEGLKFMVYLQKENIIDESGMPKERFSAEFPKEGPSILRIQQVVRGDSAAYFCASSPAGYSNQPQHFGDGTRLSIL.

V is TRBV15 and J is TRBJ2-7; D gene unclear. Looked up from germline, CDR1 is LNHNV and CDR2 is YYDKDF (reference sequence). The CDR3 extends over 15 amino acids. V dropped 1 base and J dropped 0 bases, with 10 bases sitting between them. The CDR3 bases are TGTGCCACCAGCAGAGCCGGTGTAAGCTCCTACGAGCAGTACTTC. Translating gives CATSRAGVSSYEQYF.

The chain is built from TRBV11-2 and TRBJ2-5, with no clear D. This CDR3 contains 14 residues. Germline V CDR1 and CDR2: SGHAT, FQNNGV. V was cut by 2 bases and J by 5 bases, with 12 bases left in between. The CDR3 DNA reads TGTGCCAGCAGCTTAACAGTCGGTGCGGAGACCCAGTACTTC. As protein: CASSLTVGAETQYF.

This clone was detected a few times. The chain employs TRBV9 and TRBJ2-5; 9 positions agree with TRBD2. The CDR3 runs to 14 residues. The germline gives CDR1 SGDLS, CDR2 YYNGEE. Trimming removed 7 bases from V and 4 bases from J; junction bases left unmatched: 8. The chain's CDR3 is CASSGGGAGETQYF. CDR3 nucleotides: TGTGCCAGCTCGGGCGGGGGGGCAGGAGAGACCCAGTACTTC. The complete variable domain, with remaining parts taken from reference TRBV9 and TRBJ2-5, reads DSGVTQTPKHLITATGQRVTLRCSPRSGDLSVYWYQQSLDQGLQFLIQYYNGEERAKGNILERFSAQQFPDLHSELNLSSLELGDSALYFCASSGGGAGETQYFGPGTRLLVL.

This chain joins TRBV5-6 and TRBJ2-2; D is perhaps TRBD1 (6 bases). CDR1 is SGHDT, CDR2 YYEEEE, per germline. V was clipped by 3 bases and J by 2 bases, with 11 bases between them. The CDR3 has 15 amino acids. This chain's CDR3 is CASSWGPVNTGELFF. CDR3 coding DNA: TGTGCCAGCAGCTGGGGGCCAGTTAACACCGGGGAGCTGTTTTTT.

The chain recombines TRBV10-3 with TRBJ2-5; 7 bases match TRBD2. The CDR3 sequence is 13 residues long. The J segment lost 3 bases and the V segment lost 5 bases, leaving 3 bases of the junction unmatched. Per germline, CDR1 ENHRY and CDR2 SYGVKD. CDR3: CAISMAGEETQYF. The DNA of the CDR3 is TGTGCCATCAGTATGGCGGGGGAAGAGACCCAGTACTTC.

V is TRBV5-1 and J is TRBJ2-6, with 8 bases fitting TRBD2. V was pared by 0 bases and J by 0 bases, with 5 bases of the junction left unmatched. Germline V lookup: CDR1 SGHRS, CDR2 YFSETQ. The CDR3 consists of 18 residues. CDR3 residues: CASSLVSSGLSGANVLTF. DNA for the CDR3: TGCGCCAGCAGCTTGGTTTCTAGCGGGCTCTCTGGGGCCAACGTCCTGACTTTC.

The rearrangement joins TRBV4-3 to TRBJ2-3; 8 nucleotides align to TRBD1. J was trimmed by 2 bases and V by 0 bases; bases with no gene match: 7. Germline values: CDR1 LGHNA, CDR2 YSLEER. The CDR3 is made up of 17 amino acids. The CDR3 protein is CASSQDYRGWPTDTQYF. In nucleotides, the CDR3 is TGCGCCAGCAGCCAAGATTACAGGGGGTGGCCCACAGATACGCAGTATTTT.

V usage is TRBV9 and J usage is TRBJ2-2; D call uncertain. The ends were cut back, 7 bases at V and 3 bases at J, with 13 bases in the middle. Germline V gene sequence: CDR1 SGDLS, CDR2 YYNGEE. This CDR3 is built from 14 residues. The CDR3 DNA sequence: TGTGCCAGCTCCCTTTTGGGCGACACCGGGGAGCTGTTTTTT. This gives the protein CASSLLGDTGELFF. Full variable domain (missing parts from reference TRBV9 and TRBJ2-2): DSGVTQTPKHLITATGQRVTLRCSPRSGDLSVYWYQQSLDQGLQFLIQYYNGEERAKGNILERFSAQQFPDLHSELNLSSLELGDSALYFCASSLLGDTGELFFGEGSRLTVL.

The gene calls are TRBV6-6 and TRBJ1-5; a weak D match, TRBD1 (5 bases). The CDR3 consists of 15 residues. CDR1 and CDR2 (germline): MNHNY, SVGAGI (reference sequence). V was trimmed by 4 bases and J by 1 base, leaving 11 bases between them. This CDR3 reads CASSSQGGSNQPQHF. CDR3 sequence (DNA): TGTGCCAGCAGTTCCCAGGGAGGAAGCAATCAGCCCCAGCATTTT.

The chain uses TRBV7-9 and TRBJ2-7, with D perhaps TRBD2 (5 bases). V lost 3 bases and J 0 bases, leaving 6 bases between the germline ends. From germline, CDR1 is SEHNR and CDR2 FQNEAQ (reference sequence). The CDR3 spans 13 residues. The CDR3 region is CASSFGSSYEQYF. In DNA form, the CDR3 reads TGTGCCAGCAGCTTTGGGAGCTCCTACGAGCAGTACTTC.

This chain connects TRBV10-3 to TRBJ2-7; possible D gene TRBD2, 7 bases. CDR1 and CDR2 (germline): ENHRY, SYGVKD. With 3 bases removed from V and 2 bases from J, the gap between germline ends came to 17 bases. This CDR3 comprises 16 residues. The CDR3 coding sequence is TGTGCCATCAGTGATCCCGCGCGGCGGGGGCCCTACGAGCAGTACTTC. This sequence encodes CAISDPARRGPYEQYF.

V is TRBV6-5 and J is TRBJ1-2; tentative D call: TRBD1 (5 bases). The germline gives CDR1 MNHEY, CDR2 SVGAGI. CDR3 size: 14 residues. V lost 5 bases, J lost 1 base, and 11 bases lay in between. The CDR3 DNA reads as TGTGCCAGCAGTAGGGGCGAGGTTAACTATGGCTACACCTTC. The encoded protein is CASSRGEVNYGYTF.

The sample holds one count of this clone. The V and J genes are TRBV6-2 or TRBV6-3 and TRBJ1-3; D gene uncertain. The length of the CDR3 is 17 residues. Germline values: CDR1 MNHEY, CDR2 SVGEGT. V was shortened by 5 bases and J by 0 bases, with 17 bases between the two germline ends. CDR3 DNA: TGTGCCAGCAGTCAAGATGGAGTTCTGATCTCTGGAAACACCATATATTTT. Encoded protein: CASSQDGVLISGNTIYF.

CDR3 in amino acids: CASSQDPGAGSPLHF. The CDR3 DNA follows: TGCGCCAGCAGCCAAGATCCGGGAGCAGGCTCACCCCTCCACTTT. The rearrangement links TRBV4-1 to TRBJ1-6; D call uncertain. Per the germline V gene, CDR1 is MGHRA and CDR2 is YSYEKL. The CDR3 is made up of 15 amino acids. V lost 0 bases to trimming and J lost 10 bases, with 13 bases between them.

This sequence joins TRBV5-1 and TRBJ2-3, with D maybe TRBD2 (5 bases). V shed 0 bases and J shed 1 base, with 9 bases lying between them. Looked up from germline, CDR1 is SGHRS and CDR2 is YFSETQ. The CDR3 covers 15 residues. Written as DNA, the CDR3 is TGCGCCAGCAGCTTGGTGGTTAGCGGCACAGATACGCAGTATTTT. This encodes CASSLVVSGTDTQYF.

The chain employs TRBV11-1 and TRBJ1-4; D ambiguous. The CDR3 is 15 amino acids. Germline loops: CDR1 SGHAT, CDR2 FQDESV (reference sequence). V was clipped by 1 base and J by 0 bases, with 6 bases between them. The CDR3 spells CASSLGRATNEKLFF. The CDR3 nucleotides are TGTGCCAGCAGCTTAGGGCGGGCAACTAATGAAAAACTGTTTTTT.

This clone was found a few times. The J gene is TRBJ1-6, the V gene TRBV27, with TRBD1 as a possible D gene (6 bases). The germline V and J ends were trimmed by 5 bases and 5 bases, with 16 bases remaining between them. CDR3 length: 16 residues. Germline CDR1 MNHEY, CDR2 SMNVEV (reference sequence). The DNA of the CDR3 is TGTGCCAGCAGTCTTCGGGGAGGGGGGGATAATTCACCCCTCCACTTT. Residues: CASSLRGGGDNSPLHF.

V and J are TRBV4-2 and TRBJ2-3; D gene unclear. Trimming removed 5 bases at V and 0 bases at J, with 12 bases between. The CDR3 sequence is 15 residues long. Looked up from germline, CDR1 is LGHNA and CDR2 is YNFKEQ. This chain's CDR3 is CASSSIVSSTDTQYF. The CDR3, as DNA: TGTGCCAGCAGCAGTATAGTTTCTAGCACAGATACGCAGTATTTT.

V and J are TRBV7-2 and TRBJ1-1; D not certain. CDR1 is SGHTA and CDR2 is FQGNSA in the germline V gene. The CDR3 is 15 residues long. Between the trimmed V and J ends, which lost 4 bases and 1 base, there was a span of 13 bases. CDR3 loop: CASSSNGHPNTEAFF. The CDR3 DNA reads TGTGCCAGCAGCTCGAATGGCCACCCGAACACTGAAGCTTTCTTT.

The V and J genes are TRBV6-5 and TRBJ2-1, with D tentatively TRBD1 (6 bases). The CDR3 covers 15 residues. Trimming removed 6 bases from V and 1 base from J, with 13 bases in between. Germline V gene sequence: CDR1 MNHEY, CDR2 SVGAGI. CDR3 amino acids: CASSGSDSSYNEQFF. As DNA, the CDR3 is TGTGCCAGCAGCGGATCGGACAGTTCCTACAATGAGCAGTTCTTC.

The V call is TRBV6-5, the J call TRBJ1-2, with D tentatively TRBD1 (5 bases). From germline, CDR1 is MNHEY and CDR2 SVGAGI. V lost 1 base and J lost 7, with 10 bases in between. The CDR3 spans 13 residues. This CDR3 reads CASSYWAGIGYTF. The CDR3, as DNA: TGTGCCAGCAGTTACTGGGCAGGGATTGGCTACACCTTC.